This T cell receptor beta chain was sequenced during a study of regulatory T cells in long-lasting Graves disease. General study findings and limits: Persistent disease samples used TRBV28, TRBJ1-2 and TRBJ2-5 preferentially.

The CDR3 spans 16 residues. Germline CDR1 and CDR2: SGHRS and YFSETQ. V was clipped by 4 bases and J by 5 bases, with 18 bases between them. Time point here: newly diagnosed GD, antithyroid drugs for less than 3 months. Following extraction of RNA from PBMCs, that RNA was used to make the TCR library. The authors built TCR beta libraries using iRepertoire HTBI primers and Arm-PCR of CDR3 regions. TCRdb analysed the multiplex PCR reads with MiXCR anew, one entry per CDR3 protein. The sample has a few hundred thousand distinct CDR3 sequences; around 17% are singletons. This clonotype was observed many times. Its antigen remains unidentified. This same sample was also part of a study on T cells in Graves' hyperthyroidism and ophthalmopathy. From that study: Absent ophthalmopathy progression within 18 months defined stable Graves' hyperthyroidism. Diagnosing involved the use of clinical symptoms, serum thyroxine and TRAb, thyroid ultrasound and orbital computed tomography.

The gene calls are TRBV5-1 and TRBJ1-4; possible D gene TRBD1, 5 bases. The TCR was taken from a man aged 40-49 years with Graves disease. The sequenced sample was peripheral blood mononuclear cells (PBMCs), obtained at new diagnosis, from a patient treated with antithyroid drugs. The CDR3 bases are TGCGCCAGCAGCAGGCTACAGGTGGGGAGAAATGAAAAACTGTTTTTT. Translated: CASSRLQVGRNEKLFF.